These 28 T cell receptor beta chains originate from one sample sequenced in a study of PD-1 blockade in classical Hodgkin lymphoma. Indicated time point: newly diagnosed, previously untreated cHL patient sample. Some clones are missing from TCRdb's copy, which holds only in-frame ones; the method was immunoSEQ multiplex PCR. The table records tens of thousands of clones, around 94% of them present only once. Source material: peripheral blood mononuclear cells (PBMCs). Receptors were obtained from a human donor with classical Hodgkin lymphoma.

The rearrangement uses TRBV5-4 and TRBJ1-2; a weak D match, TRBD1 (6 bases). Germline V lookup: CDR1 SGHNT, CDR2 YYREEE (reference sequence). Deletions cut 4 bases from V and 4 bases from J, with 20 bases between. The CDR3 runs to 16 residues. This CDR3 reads CASSPVRAGAVYGYTF. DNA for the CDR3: TGTGCCAGCAGCCCCGTCAGGGCAGGGGCGGTCTATGGCTACACCTTC.

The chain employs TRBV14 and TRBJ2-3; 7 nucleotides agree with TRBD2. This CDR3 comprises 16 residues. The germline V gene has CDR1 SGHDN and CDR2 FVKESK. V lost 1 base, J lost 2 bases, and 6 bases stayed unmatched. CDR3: CASSQGRGTFTDTQYF. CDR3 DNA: TGTGCCAGCAGCCAAGGGCGGGGGACTTTCACAGATACGCAGTATTTT.

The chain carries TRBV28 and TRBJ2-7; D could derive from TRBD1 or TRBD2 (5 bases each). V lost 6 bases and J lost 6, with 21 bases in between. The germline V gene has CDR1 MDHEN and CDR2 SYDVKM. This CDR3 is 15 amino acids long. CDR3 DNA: TGTGCCAGCAGGGGTTCCGGGGACCGCGCGGCCGAGCAGTACTTC. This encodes CASRGSGDRAAEQYF. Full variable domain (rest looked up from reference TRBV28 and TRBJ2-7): DVKVTQSSRYLVKRTGEKVFLECVQDMDHENMFWYRQDPGLGLRLIYFSYDVKMKEKGDIPEGYSVSREKKERFSLILESASTNQTSMYLCASRGSGDRAAEQYFGPGTRLTVT.

In nucleotides, the CDR3 is TGTGCCAGTAGCGCCATAGGGGCGAACTATGGCTACACCTTC. It translates to CASSAIGANYGYTF. The V and J genes are TRBV19 and TRBJ1-2; D is perhaps TRBD1 (5 bases). CDR3 size: 14 residues. Germline assignment: CDR1 LNHDA and CDR2 SQIVND (reference sequence). Trimming stripped 6 bases from V and 2 bases from J, with 13 bases between.

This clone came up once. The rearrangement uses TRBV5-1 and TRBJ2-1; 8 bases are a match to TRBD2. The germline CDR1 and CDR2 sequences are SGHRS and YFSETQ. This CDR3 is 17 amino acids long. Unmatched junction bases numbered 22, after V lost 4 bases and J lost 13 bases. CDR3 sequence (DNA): TGCGCCAGCAGCCCTTCCTATCCAGCGGGAGATGCCCGCCCACAGTTCTTC. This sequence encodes CASSPSYPAGDARPQFF.

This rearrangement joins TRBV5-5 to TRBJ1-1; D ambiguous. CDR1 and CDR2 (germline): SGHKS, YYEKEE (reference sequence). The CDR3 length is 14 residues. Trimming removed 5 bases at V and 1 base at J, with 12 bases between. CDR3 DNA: TGTGCCAGCAGACCGGCCTTAGAGAACACTGAAGCTTTCTTT. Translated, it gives CASRPALENTEAFF.

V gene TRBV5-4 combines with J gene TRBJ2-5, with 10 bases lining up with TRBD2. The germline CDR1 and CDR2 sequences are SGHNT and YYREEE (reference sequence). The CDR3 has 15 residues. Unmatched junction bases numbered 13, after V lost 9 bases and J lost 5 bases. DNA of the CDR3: TGTGCCACTCGGGCTAGCGGGGGACCGGGGGAGACCCAGTACTTC. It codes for CATRASGGPGETQYF. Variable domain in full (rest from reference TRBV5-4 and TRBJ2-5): ETGVTQSPTHLIKTRGQQVTLRCSSQSGHNTVSWYQQALGQGPQFIFQYYREEENGRGNFPPRFSGLQFPNYSSELNVNALELDDSALYLCATRASGGPGETQYFGPGTRLLVL.

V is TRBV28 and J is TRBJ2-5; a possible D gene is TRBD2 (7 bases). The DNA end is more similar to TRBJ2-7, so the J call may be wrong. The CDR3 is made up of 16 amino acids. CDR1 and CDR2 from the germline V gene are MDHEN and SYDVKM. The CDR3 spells CASSSWGPGRTYEQYF. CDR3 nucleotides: TGTGCCAGCAGTTCTTGGGGGCCCGGGAGGACCTACGAGCAGTACTTC.

This CDR3 reads CASSLAQQGALYEQYF. In DNA, the CDR3 is TGTGCCAGCAGCTTGGCCCAACAGGGGGCCCTCTACGAGCAGTACTTC. The chain joins TRBV5-4 to TRBJ2-7; 9 nucleotides line up with TRBD1. CDR3 length: 16 residues. Germline V gene data show CDR1 as SGHNT and CDR2 as YYREEE (reference sequence). The J segment lost 3 bases and the V segment lost 0 bases, leaving 7 bases of the junction unmatched.

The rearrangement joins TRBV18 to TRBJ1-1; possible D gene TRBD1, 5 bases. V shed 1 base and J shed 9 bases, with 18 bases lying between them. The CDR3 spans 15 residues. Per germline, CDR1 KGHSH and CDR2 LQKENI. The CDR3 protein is CASSPRDPTEGKAFF. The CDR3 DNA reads TGTGCCAGCTCACCACGGGACCCGACAGAAGGAAAAGCTTTCTTT.

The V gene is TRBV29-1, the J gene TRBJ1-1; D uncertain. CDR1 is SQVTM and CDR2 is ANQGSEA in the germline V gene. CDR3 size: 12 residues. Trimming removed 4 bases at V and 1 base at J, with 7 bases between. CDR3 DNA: TGCAGCGTTGTCCGGGGGAACACTGAAGCTTTCTTT. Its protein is CSVVRGNTEAFF.

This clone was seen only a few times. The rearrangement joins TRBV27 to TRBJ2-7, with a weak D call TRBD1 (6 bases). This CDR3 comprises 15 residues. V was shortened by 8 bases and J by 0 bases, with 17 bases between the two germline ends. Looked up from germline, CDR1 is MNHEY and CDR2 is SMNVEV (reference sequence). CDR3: CASGIFRGSSYEQYF. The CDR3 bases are TGTGCCAGCGGGATATTCAGGGGTTCCTCCTACGAGCAGTACTTC.

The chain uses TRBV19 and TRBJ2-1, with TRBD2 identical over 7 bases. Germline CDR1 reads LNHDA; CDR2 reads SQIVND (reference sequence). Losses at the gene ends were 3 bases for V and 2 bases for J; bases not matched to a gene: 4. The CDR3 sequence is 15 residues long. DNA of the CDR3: TGTGCCAGTAGTATTGCGGGAGAGACCTACAATGAGCAGTTCTTC. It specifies CASSIAGETYNEQFF.

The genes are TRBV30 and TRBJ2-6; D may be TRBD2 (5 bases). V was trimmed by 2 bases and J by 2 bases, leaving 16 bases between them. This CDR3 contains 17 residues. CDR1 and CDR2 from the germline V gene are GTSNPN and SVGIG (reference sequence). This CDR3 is CAWSRLWGATGANVLTF. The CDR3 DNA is TGTGCCTGGAGTCGCCTCTGGGGAGCTACTGGGGCCAACGTCCTGACTTTC.

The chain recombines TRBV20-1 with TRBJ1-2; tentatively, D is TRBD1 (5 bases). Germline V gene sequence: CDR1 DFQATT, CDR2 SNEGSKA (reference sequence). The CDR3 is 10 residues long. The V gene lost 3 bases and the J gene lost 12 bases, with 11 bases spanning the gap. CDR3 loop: CSASSPGHTF. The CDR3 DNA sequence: TGCAGTGCTAGCTCCCCGGGGCACACCTTC.

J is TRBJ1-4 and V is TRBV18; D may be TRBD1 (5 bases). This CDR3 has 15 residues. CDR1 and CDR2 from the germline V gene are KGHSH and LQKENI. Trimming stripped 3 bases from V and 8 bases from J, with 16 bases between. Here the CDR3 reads CASSPAGRLGEKLFF. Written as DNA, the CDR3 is TGTGCCAGCTCACCGGCAGGGCGATTGGGGGAAAAACTGTTTTTT. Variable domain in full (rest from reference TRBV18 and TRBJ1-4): NAGVMQNPRHLVRRRGQEARLRCSPMKGHSHVYWYRQLPEEGLKFMVYLQKENIIDESGMPKERFSAEFPKEGPSILRIQQVVRGDSAAYFCASSPAGRLGEKLFFGSGTQLSVL.

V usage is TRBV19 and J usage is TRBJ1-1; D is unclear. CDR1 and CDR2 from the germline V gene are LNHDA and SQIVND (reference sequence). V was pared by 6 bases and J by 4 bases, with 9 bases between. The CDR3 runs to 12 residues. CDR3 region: CASSIQGTEAFF. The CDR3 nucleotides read TGTGCCAGTAGCATACAAGGCACTGAAGCTTTCTTT.

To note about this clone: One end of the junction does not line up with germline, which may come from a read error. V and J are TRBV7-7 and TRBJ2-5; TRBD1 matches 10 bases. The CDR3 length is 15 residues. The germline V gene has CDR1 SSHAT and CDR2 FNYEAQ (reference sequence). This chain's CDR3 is CASSLEGTGEETQYF. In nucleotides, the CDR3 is TGTGCTAGCAGCTTAGAAGGGACAGGGGAAGAGACCCAGTACTTC.

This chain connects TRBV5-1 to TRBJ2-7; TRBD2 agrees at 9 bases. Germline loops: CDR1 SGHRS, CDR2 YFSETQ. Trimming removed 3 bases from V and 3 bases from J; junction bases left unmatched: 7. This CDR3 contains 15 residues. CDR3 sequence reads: CASSWGTSGFYEQYF. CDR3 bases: TGCGCCAGCAGCTGGGGAACTAGCGGGTTCTACGAGCAGTACTTC.

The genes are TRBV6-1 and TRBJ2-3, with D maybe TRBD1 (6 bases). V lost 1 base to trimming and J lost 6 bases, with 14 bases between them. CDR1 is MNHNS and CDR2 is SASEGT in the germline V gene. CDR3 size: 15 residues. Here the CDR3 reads CASSEVKGGDDTQYF. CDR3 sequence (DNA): TGTGCCAGCAGTGAAGTCAAAGGGGGTGACGATACGCAGTATTTT.

In DNA, the CDR3 is TGTGCCAGCAGCGCGCCCAGCTCCTACGAGCAGTACTTC. Its translation: CASSAPSSYEQYF. The gene calls are TRBV7-9 and TRBJ2-7; D is uncertain. V dropped 5 bases and J dropped 0 bases, with 8 bases sitting between them. Germline CDR1 and CDR2: SEHNR and FQNEAQ (reference sequence). CDR3 length: 13 residues.

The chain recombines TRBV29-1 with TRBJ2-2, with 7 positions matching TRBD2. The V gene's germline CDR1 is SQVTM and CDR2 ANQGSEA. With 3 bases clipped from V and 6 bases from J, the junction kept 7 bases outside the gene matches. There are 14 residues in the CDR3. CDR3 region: CSVEAGEGPGELFF. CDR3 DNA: TGCAGCGTTGAGGCGGGGGAGGGGCCCGGGGAGCTGTTTTTT.

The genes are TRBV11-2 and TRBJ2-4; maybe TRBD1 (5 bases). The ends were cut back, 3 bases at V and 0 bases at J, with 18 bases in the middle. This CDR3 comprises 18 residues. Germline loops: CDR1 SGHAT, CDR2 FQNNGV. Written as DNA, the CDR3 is TGTGCCAGCAGCTTTTACCCAGGGAAGCTCGTAGCCAAAAACATTCAGTACTTC. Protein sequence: CASSFYPGKLVAKNIQYF.

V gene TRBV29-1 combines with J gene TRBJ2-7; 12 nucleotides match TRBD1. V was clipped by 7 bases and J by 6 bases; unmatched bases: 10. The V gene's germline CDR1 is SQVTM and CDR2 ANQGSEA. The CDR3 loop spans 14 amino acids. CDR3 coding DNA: TGCAGCGGAAGAGGAGGGACAGGGGGCTCCGAGCAGTACTTC. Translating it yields CSGRGGTGGSEQYF.

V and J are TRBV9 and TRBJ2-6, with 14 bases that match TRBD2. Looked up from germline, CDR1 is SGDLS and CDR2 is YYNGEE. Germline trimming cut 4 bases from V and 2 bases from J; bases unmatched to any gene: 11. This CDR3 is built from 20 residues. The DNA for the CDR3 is TGTGCCAGCAGCCAGAAGCCTGGACTAGCGGGAGGAGCTGGGGCCAACGTCCTGACTTTC. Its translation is CASSQKPGLAGGAGANVLTF.

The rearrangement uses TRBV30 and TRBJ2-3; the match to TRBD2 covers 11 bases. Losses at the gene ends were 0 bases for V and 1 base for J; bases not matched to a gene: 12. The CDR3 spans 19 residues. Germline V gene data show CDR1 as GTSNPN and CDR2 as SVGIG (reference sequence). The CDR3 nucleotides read TGTGCCTGGAGTGTAGGGCTAGCGGGAGGACGGTATGGCACAGATACGCAGTATTTT. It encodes CAWSVGLAGGRYGTDTQYF.

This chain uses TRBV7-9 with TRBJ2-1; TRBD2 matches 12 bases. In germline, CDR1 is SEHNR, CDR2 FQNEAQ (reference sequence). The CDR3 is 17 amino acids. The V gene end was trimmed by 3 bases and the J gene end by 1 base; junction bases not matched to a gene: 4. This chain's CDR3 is CASSFGTSGSSYNEQFF. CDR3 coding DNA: TGTGCCAGCAGCTTCGGGACTAGCGGGTCGTCCTACAATGAGCAGTTCTTC.

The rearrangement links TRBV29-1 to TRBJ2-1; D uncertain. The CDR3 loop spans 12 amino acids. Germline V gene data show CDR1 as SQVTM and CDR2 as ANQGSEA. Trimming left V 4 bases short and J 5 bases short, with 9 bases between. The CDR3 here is CSVGLTNNEQFF. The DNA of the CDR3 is TGCAGCGTTGGGCTAACAAACAATGAGCAGTTCTTC.